The subject of this entry is one T cell receptor (beta chain). As processed by the authors: Amplification of reference gene primers was used by the study to estimate nucleated cell counts. Generated by immunoSEQ multiplex PCR, the TCRdb table keeps only in-frame clones and is missing some. Clone size and V and J calls were adopted from that table, with D and trimming inferred from the DNA. This repertoire shows about 76,000 clones, around 90% found once; its top ten account for approximately 8%. The entry originates in a study of blood T cell repertoires in COVID-19. Study at large: Specimens from acute and convalescent COVID-19 originated in the United States, Italy and Spain. PBMCs, B-cell-depleted T cells, or T cells provided the cDNA or gDNA that made up the material.

In germline, CDR1 is MDHEN, CDR2 SYDVKM. Losses at the gene ends were 1 base for V and 6 bases for J; bases not matched to a gene: 8. The CDR3 runs 15 residues. The receptor was isolated from a man younger than 40 with acute or convalescent COVID-19. The chain uses TRBV28 and TRBJ2-7; 8 bases align to TRBD1. The source material was peripheral blood. CDR3 in amino acids: CASSLFRDRRVEQYF. DNA for the CDR3: TGTGCCAGCAGTTTATTCCGGGACAGGAGGGTCGAGCAGTACTTC.